The 24 T cell receptor beta chains given below trace back to one sample, sequenced in a study of response to subunit inactivated influenza vaccine. TCRdb independently ran MiXCR on the RT-PCR reads; one entry per CDR3 protein. The repertoire includes about 240,000 distinct CDR3 sequences, 10% to 15% of them detected once, and approximately 8.3% sits in the top ten. This sample comprised non-naive T cells sorted from PBMCs, obtained around 14 days before vaccination. The receptor set was obtained from a man aged 50-60 years who received an inactivated influenza vaccine.

The table lists this clonotype with a few counts. J is TRBJ2-5 and V is TRBV7-6; TRBD2 matches 11 bases. The junction had 5 bases not matched to a gene; V was cut back by 4 bases and J by 1 base. The germline V gene encodes CDR1 SGHVS and CDR2 FNYEAQ. This CDR3 has 16 residues. CDR3 loop: CASSSTSGSFQETQYF. The DNA for the CDR3 is TGTGCCAGCAGCTCCACTAGCGGGAGTTTCCAAGAGACCCAGTACTTC. Supplemented by reference TRBV7-6 and TRBJ2-5, the full variable domain reads GAGVSQSPRYKVTKRGQDVALRCDPISGHVSLYWYRQALGQGPEFLTYFNYEAQQDKSGLPNDRFSAERPEGSISTLTIQRTEQRDSAMYRCASSSTSGSFQETQYFGPGTRLLVL.

The V call is TRBV6-2 or TRBV6-3, the J call TRBJ2-3, with 7 bases lining up with TRBD1. Germline-derived CDR1 and CDR2 are MNHEY and SVGEGT. CDR3 size: 16 residues. Unmatched junction bases numbered 8, after V lost 1 base and J lost 4 bases. As DNA, the CDR3 is TGTGCCAGCAGTTACTACCTGACAGGGACCTCAGATACGCAGTATTTT. Amino acids: CASSYYLTGTSDTQYF.

This clonotype came up many times. This chain uses TRBV6-2 or TRBV6-3 with TRBJ2-1, with TRBD2 matching over 12 bases. The CDR3 is made up of 17 amino acids. V trimming: 0 bases; J trimming: 2 bases; junction bases outside the gene matches: 2. The germline gives CDR1 MNHEY, CDR2 SVGEGT. The CDR3 here is CASSYSTSGGTYNEQFF. CDR3 nucleotides: TGTGCCAGCAGTTACTCGACTAGCGGGGGCACCTACAATGAGCAGTTCTTC.

The chain carries TRBV6-2 or TRBV6-3 and TRBJ2-3; a weak D match, TRBD2 (6 bases). Trimming pared 0 bases from V and 2 bases from J, leaving 9 bases between. The CDR3 is 15 residues long. The germline V gene has CDR1 MNHEY and CDR2 SVGEGT. The CDR3 DNA follows: TGTGCCAGCAGTTACTCGGCTAGCGACACAGATACGCAGTATTTT. Translating it yields CASSYSASDTDTQYF.

The chain employs TRBV11-2 and TRBJ2-1; possibly TRBD1 for D (6 bases). V was shortened by 3 bases and J by 7 bases, with 25 bases between the two germline ends. The CDR3 consists of 18 residues. Looked up from germline, CDR1 is SGHAT and CDR2 is FQNNGV. The DNA for the CDR3 is TGTGCCAGCAGCTTCCACTTCCAGGGGAAGGGACCAGGTAATGAGCAGTTCTTC. Translating gives CASSFHFQGKGPGNEQFF.

This clonotype was detected many times. J is TRBJ2-7 and V is TRBV4-2; 10 bases fit TRBD1. This CDR3 has 15 amino acids. Per germline, CDR1 LGHNA and CDR2 YNFKEQ. V was clipped by 3 bases and J by 5 bases; unmatched bases: 7. The CDR3 coding sequence is TGTGCCAGCAGCCATTCCGGGACAGGGGTAGACGAGCAGTACTTC. Residues: CASSHSGTGVDEQYF.

This clonotype was detected ten times or more. The chain joins TRBV11-2 to TRBJ1-1; D not resolved. The CDR3 runs 14 residues. Trimming removed 1 base from V and 8 bases from J, with 14 bases in between. The germline V gene encodes CDR1 SGHAT and CDR2 FQNNGV. The CDR3 coding sequence is TGTGCCAGCAGCTTAGCATCGGCAAGGACCGAAGCTTTCTTT. Protein: CASSLASARTEAFF.

This clonotype was recorded at least ten times. The chain links TRBV7-8 to TRBJ1-5; D unresolved. This CDR3 has 14 amino acids. Germline V gene data show CDR1 as SGHVS and CDR2 as FQNEAQ. The V end was cut by 5 bases, the J end by 3 bases, with 11 bases between. The CDR3 loop reads CASSPMVVNQPQHF. In DNA, the CDR3 is TGTGCCAGCAGCCCAATGGTCGTCAATCAGCCCCAGCATTTT.

The V and J genes are TRBV27 and TRBJ2-3; D might be TRBD1 (6 bases). The CDR3 consists of 16 residues. The V gene lost 0 bases and the J gene lost 3 bases, with 13 bases spanning the gap. CDR1 MNHEY and CDR2 SMNVEV come from the germline V gene (reference sequence). The CDR3 here is CASSLSYTGMTDTQYF. As DNA, the CDR3 is TGTGCCAGCAGTTTATCGTATACAGGGATGACAGATACGCAGTATTTT.

This clonotype was seen more than once but under ten times. The chain uses TRBV7-9 and TRBJ2-2; 12 bases are shared with TRBD2. Germline V gives CDR1 SEHNR, CDR2 FQNEAQ (reference sequence). This CDR3 has 17 amino acids. With 4 bases clipped from V and 4 bases from J, the junction kept 7 bases outside the gene matches. For the CDR3, the DNA is TGTGCCAGCAGCTCGACTAGCGGGGGCTATCTCACCGGGGAGCTGTTTTTT. Translated, it gives CASSSTSGGYLTGELFF.

The chain links TRBV6-1 to TRBJ1-2; TRBD1 is a possible D gene (5 bases). The CDR3 contains 13 residues. Germline V CDR1 and CDR2: MNHNS, SASEGT. V lost 7 bases to trimming and J lost 4 bases, with 13 bases between them. The chain's CDR3 is CASKRDGVYGYTF. The CDR3 nucleotides are TGTGCCAGCAAGCGGGACGGAGTCTATGGCTACACCTTC.

In this sample, this clonotype turned up many times. This chain joins TRBV11-2 and TRBJ2-5; TRBD2 might be the D (6 bases). Germline V gives CDR1 SGHAT, CDR2 FQNNGV. With 4 bases removed from V and 4 bases from J, the gap between germline ends came to 13 bases. This CDR3 has 14 residues. The CDR3 sequence: CASSSERVGETQYF. The CDR3 DNA reads TGTGCCAGCAGCTCAGAGCGGGTAGGAGAGACCCAGTACTTC.

This clonotype was counted many times. This chain links TRBV10-2 with TRBJ1-1, with D unresolved. V dropped 0 bases and J dropped 5 bases, with 7 bases sitting between them. The CDR3 loop spans 13 amino acids. Germline loops: CDR1 WSHSY, CDR2 SAAADI. The CDR3 nucleotides read TGCGCCAGCAGTGAGTCGAGTCGAACTGAAGCTTTCTTT. Protein product: CASSESSRTEAFF.

This clonotype was seen a handful of times. The V and J genes are TRBV12-3 or TRBV12-4 and TRBJ2-7; 7 bases map to TRBD2. CDR3 length equals 15 residues. Germline trimming cut 0 bases from V and 6 bases from J; bases unmatched to any gene: 8. CDR3 sequence: CASSLAGGRAGEQYF. CDR3 nucleotides: TGTGCCAGCAGTTTAGCGGGGGGGAGGGCCGGCGAGCAGTACTTC.

The table lists this clonotype with a few counts. The CDR3 DNA reads as TGTGCCAGCAGCGTTGGGCCGTCCCTAAACACCGGGGAGCTGTTTTTT. This gives the protein CASSVGPSLNTGELFF. The rearrangement joins TRBV9 to TRBJ2-2; no firm D call. The CDR3 extends over 16 amino acids. V was pared by 2 bases and J by 2 bases, with 13 bases between. Germline values: CDR1 SGDLS, CDR2 YYNGEE.

In regard to this clonotype: Relative to the germline gene, one junction end is altered; a read error may explain this. The genes are TRBV12-3 or TRBV12-4 and TRBJ2-1; TRBD1 is a possible D gene (6 bases). CDR3 length equals 14 residues. The CDR3 nucleotides are TGTGCCAGCAGTTTCGCTGGCCAGGACAGTCGTCGAACTTTC. Amino acids: CASSFAGQDSRRTF.

The J gene is TRBJ2-7, the V gene TRBV12-3 or TRBV12-4; D is unresolved. The CDR3 has 12 amino acids. V was trimmed by 6 bases and J by 3 bases, leaving 9 bases between them. The chain's CDR3 is CASSHLNYEQYF. In DNA form, the CDR3 reads TGTGCCAGCAGCCACCTAAACTACGAGCAGTACTTC.

This clonotype was counted at least ten times. This rearrangement joins TRBV7-2 to TRBJ2-5, with 7 bases matching TRBD2. Trimming at V came to 2 bases and at J to 9 bases, leaving 9 bases not matched to a gene. CDR1 is SGHTA, CDR2 FQGNSA, per germline. The CDR3 has 14 amino acids. CDR3 in DNA: TGTGCCAGCAGCTTAAACCAGGGAGGGTTGGCCCAGTACTTC. Its translation is CASSLNQGGLAQYF.

This clonotype appeared a few times. The V call is TRBV29-1, the J call TRBJ1-1; 7 bases line up with TRBD1. The CDR3 has 14 amino acids. The germline gives CDR1 SQVTM, CDR2 ANQGSEA. The V segment lost 6 bases and the J segment 5 bases; nucleotides outside the gene matches: 12. CDR3 protein: CSVTDTGVWTEAFF. The DNA for the CDR3 is TGCAGCGTCACCGATACAGGGGTTTGGACTGAAGCTTTCTTT.

The V gene is TRBV6-2 or TRBV6-3, the J gene TRBJ1-1, with D perhaps matching TRBD1 (6 bases). Germline V gene sequence: CDR1 MNHEY, CDR2 SVGEGT. This CDR3 contains 14 residues. The V end was cut by 6 bases, the J end by 5 bases, with 16 bases between. The CDR3, as DNA: TGTGCCAGCAGACCAGCGGGGGCAAGGACTGAAGCTTTCTTT. Its protein product is CASRPAGARTEAFF.

This clonotype was seen only a few times. The chain carries TRBV5-1 and TRBJ2-6, with 7 bases identical to TRBD1. The junction had 3 bases not matched to a gene; V was cut back by 0 bases and J by 3 bases. The CDR3 consists of 16 residues. Germline lookup yields CDR1 SGHRS and CDR2 YFSETQ. CDR3 amino acids: CASSLGTGVGANVLTF. The CDR3 nucleotides read TGCGCCAGCAGCTTGGGAACAGGGGTTGGGGCCAACGTCCTGACTTTC. Based on the CDR3 plus reference TRBV5-1 and TRBJ2-6, the full variable domain is KAGVTQTPRYLIKTRGQQVTLSCSPISGHRSVSWYQQTPGQGLQFLFEYFSETQRNKGNFPGRFSGRQFSNSRSEMNVSTLELGDSALYLCASSLGTGVGANVLTFGAGSRLTVL.

A few counts support this clonotype. This sequence joins TRBV12-3 or TRBV12-4 and TRBJ2-5; D may be TRBD1 (5 bases). The CDR3 has 14 residues. V lost 7 bases, J lost 5 bases, and 17 bases lay in between. CDR3 coding DNA: TGTGCCAGCACTTTTAGGACATCCGTCGAGACCCAGTACTTC. It is translated as CASTFRTSVETQYF.

This clonotype was recorded a few times. The CDR3 DNA reads as TGCAGTGCTAGAGAAAAGGACAGCTCCTACGAGCAGTACTTC. Its protein product is CSAREKDSSYEQYF. This chain connects TRBV20-1 to TRBJ2-7, with a tentative D call TRBD1 (6 bases). The CDR3 contains 14 residues. Germline values: CDR1 DFQATT, CDR2 SNEGSKA (reference sequence). Trimming took off 0 bases at V and 0 bases at J, with 9 bases between the two ends.

This clonotype occurred a few times. The chain is built from TRBV11-2 and TRBJ1-1, with TRBD1 matching over 8 bases. CDR1 is SGHAT and CDR2 is FQNNGV in the germline V gene. The CDR3 consists of 17 residues. The ends lost 5 bases at V and 6 bases at J; junction bases unmatched: 17. For the CDR3, the DNA is TGTGCCAGCAGCCCAGGACAGGGCCGAAAATCGAGGGCTGAAGCTTTCTTT. Amino acids: CASSPGQGRKSRAEAFF.